This T cell receptor (beta chain) is drawn from a study of shared clonotypes between healthy human individuals. Per the study methods: ImmunoSEQ yielded junction-only sequences lacking quality scores, so filtering differed. TCRdb's table, derived via immunoSEQ multiplex PCR, lists solely in-frame clones and lacks some. V and J calls and clone size are given by that table; D and trimming were obtained from the DNA. The table has about 340,000 clones, less than 75% seen once. Study findings and constraints: Some naive CD4 clonotypes, roughly 4.7%, turned up in common across several donors. Read depth was anticipated to influence clonotype sharing among donors.

The CDR3 runs to 16 residues. From germline, CDR1 is MNHEY and CDR2 SMNVEV (reference sequence). With V trimmed by 0 bases and J by 0 bases, 4 bases remained unmatched. About this clone: What it recognizes is unknown.

The J gene is TRBJ1-2, the V gene TRBV27, with 7 bases aligning to TRBD1. What was sequenced was memory CD4+ T cells sorted from blood. Described subset: CD45RA-negative fraction. The sequence derives from a man aged 30 to 39 in good health. CDR3 region: CASSLSWTGTNYGYTF. CDR3 bases: TGTGCCAGCAGTTTATCCTGGACAGGTACTAACTATGGCTACACCTTC.